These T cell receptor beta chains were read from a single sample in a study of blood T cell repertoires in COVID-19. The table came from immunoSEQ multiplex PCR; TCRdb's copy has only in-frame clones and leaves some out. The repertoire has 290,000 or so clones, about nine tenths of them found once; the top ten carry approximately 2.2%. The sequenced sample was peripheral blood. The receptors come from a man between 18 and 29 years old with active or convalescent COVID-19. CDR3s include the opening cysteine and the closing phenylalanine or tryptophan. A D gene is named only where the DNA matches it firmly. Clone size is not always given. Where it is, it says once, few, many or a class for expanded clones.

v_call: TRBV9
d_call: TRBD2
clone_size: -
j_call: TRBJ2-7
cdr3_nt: TGTGCCAGCAGCGCGACTAGCGGGAGTTCCCACGAGCAGTACTTC
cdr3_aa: CASSATSGSSHEQYF

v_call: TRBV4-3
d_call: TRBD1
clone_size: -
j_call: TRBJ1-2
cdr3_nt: TGCGCCAGCAGCCAAGATCAGGGGGCGCGGGGCTATGGCTACACCTTC
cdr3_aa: CASSQDQGARGYGYTF

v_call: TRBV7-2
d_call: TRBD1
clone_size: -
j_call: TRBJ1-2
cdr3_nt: TGTGCCAGCAGCTTAGGGACAGGAACATTGAGTGGCTACACCTTC
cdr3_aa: CASSLGTGTLSGYTF

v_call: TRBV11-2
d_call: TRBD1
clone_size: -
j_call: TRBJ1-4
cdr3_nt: TGTGCCAGCAGCTTTCACAGGGGGCATGATGAAAAACTGTTTTTT
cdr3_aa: CASSFHRGHDEKLFF

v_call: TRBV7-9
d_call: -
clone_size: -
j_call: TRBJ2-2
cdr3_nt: TGTGCCAGCAGCTTAACCAGGAACACCGGGGAGCTGTTTTTT
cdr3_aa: CASSLTRNTGELFF

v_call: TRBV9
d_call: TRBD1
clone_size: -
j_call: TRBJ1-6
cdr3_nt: TGTGCCAGCAGCAGGACCGGGACAGGGAATTCACCCCTCCACTTT
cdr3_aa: CASSRTGTGNSPLHF

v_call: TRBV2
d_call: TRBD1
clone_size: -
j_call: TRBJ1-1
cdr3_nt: TGTGCCAGCAGTGTAGACAGGGGAGAAGCTTTCTTT
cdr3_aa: CASSVDRGEAFF

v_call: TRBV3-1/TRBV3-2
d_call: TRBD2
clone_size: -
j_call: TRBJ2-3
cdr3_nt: TGTGCCAGCAGCCAAGTGGCCCTAGCGGGGGGTCAGAGCACAGATACGCAGTATTTT
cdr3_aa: CASSQVALAGGQSTDTQYF

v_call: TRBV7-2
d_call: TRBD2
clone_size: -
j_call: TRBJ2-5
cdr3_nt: TGTGCCAGCAGCTTAGTCGGGGGGCAAGAGACCCAGTACTTC
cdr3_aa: CASSLVGGQETQYF

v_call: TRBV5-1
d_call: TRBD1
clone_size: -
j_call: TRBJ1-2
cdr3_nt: TGCGCCAGCAGCCCCGGGACAGGGCTGCTAAGCTATGGCTACACCTTC
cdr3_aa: CASSPGTGLLSYGYTF

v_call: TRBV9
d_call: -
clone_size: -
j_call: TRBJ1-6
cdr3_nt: TGTGCCAGCAGCGTAGATTCCCCGGGGAATTCACCCCTCCACTTT
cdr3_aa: CASSVDSPGNSPLHF

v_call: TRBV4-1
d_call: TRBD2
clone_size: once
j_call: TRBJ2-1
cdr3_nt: TGCGCCAGCAGCGAACTAGCGGTGCCTTCTTACAATGAGCAGTTCTTC
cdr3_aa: CASSELAVPSYNEQFF

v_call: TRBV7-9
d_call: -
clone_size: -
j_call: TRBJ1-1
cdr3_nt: TGTGCCAGCAGTCCTCCTTCCTCGGGCACTGAAGCTTTCTTT
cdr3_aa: CASSPPSSGTEAFF

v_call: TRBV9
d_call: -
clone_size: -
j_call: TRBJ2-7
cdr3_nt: TGTGCCAGCAGCGTCAGCGGTGGGCCCTACGAGCAGTACTTC
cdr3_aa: CASSVSGGPYEQYF

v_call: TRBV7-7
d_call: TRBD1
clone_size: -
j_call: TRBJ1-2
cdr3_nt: TGTGCCAGCAGCTTAGGATTCGGGACAGGTCCGCCGGCTAACTATGGCTACACCTTC
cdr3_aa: CASSLGFGTGPPANYGYTF

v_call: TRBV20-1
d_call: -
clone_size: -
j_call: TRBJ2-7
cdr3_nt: TGCAGTGCAAAATTTATATACGAGCAGTACTTC
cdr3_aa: CSAKFIYEQYF

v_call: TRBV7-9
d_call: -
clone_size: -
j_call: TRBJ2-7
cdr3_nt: TGTGCCAGCAGCTTAGGGGCCGGCCCCTACGAGCAGTACTTC
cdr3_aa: CASSLGAGPYEQYF

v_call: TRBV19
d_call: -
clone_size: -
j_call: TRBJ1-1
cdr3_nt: TGTGCCAGTAGTATAGGAGGAGGGGACACTGAAGCTTTCTTT
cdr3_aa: CASSIGGGDTEAFF

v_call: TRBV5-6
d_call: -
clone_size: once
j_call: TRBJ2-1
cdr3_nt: TGTGCCAGCAGCTTTTGGGCAGGGATGTACAATGAGCAGTTCTTC
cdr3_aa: CASSFWAGMYNEQFF

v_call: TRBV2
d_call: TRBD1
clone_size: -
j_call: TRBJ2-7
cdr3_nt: TGTGCCAGCAGTGATCTGGGACAGGGGGCCTACGAGCAGTACTTC
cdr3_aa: CASSDLGQGAYEQYF

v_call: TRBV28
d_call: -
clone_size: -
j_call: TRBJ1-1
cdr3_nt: TGTGCCAGCAGTTTCCCAATGGGGGGCACTGAAGCTTTCTTT
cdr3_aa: CASSFPMGGTEAFF

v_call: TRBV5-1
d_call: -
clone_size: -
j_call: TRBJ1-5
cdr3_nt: TGCGCCAGCAGTCCAGGGTACAATCAGCCCCAGCATTTT
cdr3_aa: CASSPGYNQPQHF

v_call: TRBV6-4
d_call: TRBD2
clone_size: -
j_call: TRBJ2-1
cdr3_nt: TGTGCCAGCAGTGCCTTCCTAGCGGGAGGGACCAATGAGCAGTTCTTC
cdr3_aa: CASSAFLAGGTNEQFF

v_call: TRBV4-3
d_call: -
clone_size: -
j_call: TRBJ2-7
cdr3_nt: TGCGCCAGCAGCCAAGACCCATCCTCAGTCTACGAGCAGTACTTC
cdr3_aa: CASSQDPSSVYEQYF

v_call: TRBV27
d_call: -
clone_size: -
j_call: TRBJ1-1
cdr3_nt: TGTGCCAGCAGTTTAGTTCGGAACACTGAAGCTTTCTTT
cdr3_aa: CASSLVRNTEAFF

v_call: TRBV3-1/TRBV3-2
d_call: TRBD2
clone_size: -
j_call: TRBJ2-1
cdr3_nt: TGTGCCAGCAGCCAAGATGCGGCTAGCGGGGGTAAATTGAATAGCTCCTACAATGAGCAGTTCTTC
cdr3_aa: CASSQDAASGGKLNSSYNEQFF

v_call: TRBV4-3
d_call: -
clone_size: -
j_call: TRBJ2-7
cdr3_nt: TGCGCCAGCAGCCAATTGAGGTCAGGGGATGCCTACGAGCAGTACTTC
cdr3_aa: CASSQLRSGDAYEQYF

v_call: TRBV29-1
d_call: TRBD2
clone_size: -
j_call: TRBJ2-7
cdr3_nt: TGCAGCGTTCTAGCGGGGCCTTACTCCTACGAGCAGTACTTC
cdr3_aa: CSVLAGPYSYEQYF

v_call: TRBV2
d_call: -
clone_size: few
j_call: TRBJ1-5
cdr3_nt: TGTGCCAGCAGTGATTGGGAGACCGGCAATCAGCCCCAGCATTTT
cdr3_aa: CASSDWETGNQPQHF

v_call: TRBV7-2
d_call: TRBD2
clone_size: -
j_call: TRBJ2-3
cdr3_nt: TGTGCCAGCAGCTTAGGACTAGCGGGGGGCACAGATACGCAGTATTTT
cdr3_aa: CASSLGLAGGTDTQYF

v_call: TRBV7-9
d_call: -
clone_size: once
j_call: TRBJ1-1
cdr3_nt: TGTGCCAGCGGCGGACAGTTGAACCCCCCAGAAGCTTTCTTT
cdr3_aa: CASGGQLNPPEAFF

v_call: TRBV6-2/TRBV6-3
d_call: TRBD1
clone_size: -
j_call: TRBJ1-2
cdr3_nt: TGTGCCAGCAGTTCAACAGGGGTTGGCTACACCTTC
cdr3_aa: CASSSTGVGYTF

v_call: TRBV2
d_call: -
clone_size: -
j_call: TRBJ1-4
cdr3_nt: TGTGCCAGCAGTCCCCACCCGGGACAACCAAATCCAACTAATGAAAAACTGTTTTTT
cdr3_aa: CASSPHPGQPNPTNEKLFF